These 23 T cell receptor beta chains came from one sample sequenced in a study of tissue T cells after allogeneic stem cell transplantation. Only in-frame clones appear in the TCRdb table, and some are missing; sequencing was by immunoSEQ multiplex PCR. The sample comprises over 950 clones, 60% to 80% of which are singletons, and about a sixth rests with the top ten. The sample consisted of esophageal tissue, taken at autopsy. The receptors come from a female patient aged 40-75 years with steroid-refractory graft-versus-host disease after an allogeneic stem cell transplant. Some T cells could come from the graft donor.

This clone was detected only once. The chain recombines TRBV4-1 with TRBJ2-4; possibly TRBD1 or TRBD2 for D (7 bases each). The length of the CDR3 is 14 residues. Germline V gives CDR1 MGHRA, CDR2 YSYEKL. Between the trimmed V and J ends, which lost 4 bases and 8 bases, there was a span of 15 bases. CDR3 sequence reads: CASSPVTGRDIQYF. The CDR3 nucleotides are TGCGCCAGCAGCCCCGTGACAGGGAGGGACATTCAGTACTTC.

The chain recombines TRBV30 with TRBJ1-6, with TRBD1 identical over 10 bases. Germline loops: CDR1 GTSNPN, CDR2 SVGIG (reference sequence). This CDR3 contains 12 residues. V gave up 5 bases and J gave up 14 bases; unmatched junction bases: 6. The CDR3, as DNA: TGTGCCTGGGGGACAGGGGTCCTCACCCTCCACTTT. It specifies CAWGTGVLTLHF.

The gene calls are TRBV7-9 and TRBJ2-7, with D perhaps matching TRBD1 or TRBD2 (7 bases each). V shed 5 bases and J shed 3 bases, with 23 bases lying between them. The CDR3 runs 17 residues. Per germline, CDR1 SEHNR and CDR2 FQNEAQ (reference sequence). The DNA for the CDR3 is TGTGCCAGCAGCGATATGGTTGGGGGGGACAGAAACTACGAGCAGTACTTC. As protein: CASSDMVGGDRNYEQYF.

CDR3 in amino acids: CASTRTSVEQYF. The DNA for the CDR3 is TGTGCCAGCACCCGGACGTCGGTTGAGCAGTACTTC. The chain employs TRBV6-5 and TRBJ2-7, with D unclear. Deletions cut 7 bases from V and 7 bases from J, with 14 bases between. The CDR3 is 12 residues long. Germline CDR1 is MNHEY and CDR2 is SVGAGI.

Only a few counts were recorded for this clone. V is TRBV28 and J is TRBJ1-2; D remains unclear. Per germline, CDR1 MDHEN and CDR2 SYDVKM. The V and J ends lost 7 bases and 6 bases respectively, with 12 bases between them. The CDR3 has 12 residues. Here the CDR3 reads CASNGQLDGYTF. DNA for the CDR3: TGTGCCAGCAATGGTCAGCTAGATGGCTACACCTTC.

The chain uses TRBV25-1 and TRBJ2-1; D unresolved. Germline assignment: CDR1 MGHDK and CDR2 SYGVNS. CDR3 length equals 15 residues. Trimming stripped 3 bases from V and 2 bases from J, with 11 bases between. The CDR3 spells CASSDFFGTYNEQFF. The CDR3 DNA reads as TGTGCCAGCAGTGACTTTTTTGGAACCTACAATGAGCAGTTCTTC.

V gene TRBV27 combines with J gene TRBJ2-7; TRBD2 matches at 8 bases. The V gene's germline CDR1 is MNHEY and CDR2 SMNVEV (reference sequence). Trimming cost V 6 bases and J 6 bases; bases outside gene matches: 7. The CDR3 sequence is 13 residues long. For the CDR3, the DNA is TGTGCCAGCAGGCCCGGACTAGCTGGCGAGCAGTACTTC. Translating gives CASRPGLAGEQYF.

The gene calls are TRBV28 and TRBJ2-2, with D possibly being TRBD1 or TRBD2 (5 bases each). Germline V gives CDR1 MDHEN, CDR2 SYDVKM. V was pared by 6 bases and J by 0 bases, with 11 bases between. The CDR3 loop spans 15 amino acids. DNA of the CDR3: TGTGCCAGCAGAAAGGGGAGTCCGAACACCGGGGAGCTGTTTTTT. It translates to CASRKGSPNTGELFF.

In this sample, this clone is large. The chain recombines TRBV7-2 with TRBJ1-5, with a tentative D call TRBD1 (6 bases). Germline V CDR1 and CDR2: SGHTA, FQGNSA. This CDR3 comprises 16 residues. Deletions cut 3 bases from V and 1 base from J, with 13 bases between. The CDR3 loop reads CASSFHTGLSNQPQHF. CDR3 nucleotides: TGTGCCAGCAGCTTTCATACAGGGTTGAGCAATCAGCCCCAGCATTTT. The whole variable domain, remainder taken from reference TRBV7-2 and TRBJ1-5, is GAGVSQSPSNKVTEKGKDVELRCDPISGHTALYWYRQSLGQGLEFLIYFQGNSAPDKSGLPSDRFSAERTGGSVSTLTIQRTQQEDSAVYLCASSFHTGLSNQPQHFGDGTRLSIL.

This clone was seen a handful of times. The gene calls are TRBV7-2 and TRBJ1-2; 9 nucleotides agree with TRBD1. The trim removed 2 bases at V and 1 base at J, leaving 8 bases unmatched. CDR1 SGHTA and CDR2 FQGNSA come from the germline V gene. CDR3 length equals 17 residues. The CDR3 DNA sequence: TGTGCCAGCAGCTTACCCTTACAGGGGGCGCGTAACTATGGCTACACCTTC. Translating it yields CASSLPLQGARNYGYTF.

The chain employs TRBV5-5 and TRBJ2-7; no firm D call. Germline CDR1 is SGHKS and CDR2 is YYEKEE (reference sequence). The CDR3 length is 14 residues. V shed 0 bases and J shed 6 bases, with 13 bases lying between them. CDR3 region: CASSLGPEWGEQYF. CDR3 DNA sequence: TGTGCCAGCAGCTTGGGACCAGAATGGGGCGAGCAGTACTTC.

This clone was counted a single time. The rearrangement joins TRBV6-5 to TRBJ2-5; TRBD2 aligns across 13 bases. Germline CDR1 and CDR2: MNHEY and SVGAGI. V lost 6 bases, J lost 2 bases, and 0 bases stayed unmatched. The length of the CDR3 is 14 residues. CDR3 nucleotide sequence: TGTGCCAGCAGGACTAGCGGGGGGCAAGAGACCCAGTACTTC. Translation: CASRTSGGQETQYF.

By its share, this clone is large. Here the CDR3 reads CASSMTGVGGYTF. Written as DNA, the CDR3 is TGTGCCAGCAGCATGACAGGGGTTGGTGGCTACACCTTC. V gene TRBV7-2 combines with J gene TRBJ1-2, with 8 positions matching TRBD1. CDR1 SGHTA and CDR2 FQGNSA come from the germline V gene. This CDR3 comprises 13 residues. Trimming took 5 bases from V and 7 from J; bases not matched to a gene: 6.

This chain uses TRBV2 with TRBJ2-7; maybe TRBD2 (6 bases). V shed 10 bases and J shed 3 bases, with 16 bases lying between them. The CDR3 totals 13 residues. Germline-derived CDR1 and CDR2 are SNHLY and FYNNEI. The CDR3 loop is CATARGEVYEQYF. For the CDR3, the DNA is TGTGCCACCGCTAGAGGGGAGGTCTACGAGCAGTACTTC.

The V call is TRBV6-6, the J call TRBJ1-4; no clear D. Germline CDR1 is MNHNY and CDR2 is SVGAGI (reference sequence). The CDR3 contains 11 residues. The germline V and J ends were trimmed by 6 bases and 3 bases, with 2 bases remaining between them. Here the CDR3 DNA reads TGTGCCAGCAGCGCTAATGAAAAACTGTTTTTT. It specifies CASSANEKLFF.

The rearrangement joins TRBV11-2 to TRBJ2-3; D may be TRBD1 or TRBD2 (5 bases each). V lost 2 bases, J lost 9 bases, and 12 bases lay in between. CDR1 and CDR2 (germline): SGHAT, FQNNGV. CDR3 length equals 13 residues. The CDR3 sequence is CASSLTRGVTQYF. The CDR3 coding sequence is TGTGCCAGCAGCTTAACGAGAGGGGTGACGCAGTATTTT.

The genes are TRBV5-1 and TRBJ1-3, with a tentative D call TRBD1 (5 bases). The CDR3 has 14 amino acids. V was trimmed by 1 base and J by 3 bases, leaving 8 bases between them. Germline V gene sequence: CDR1 SGHRS, CDR2 YFSETQ. CDR3 sequence reads: CASSLRDFGNTIYF. The DNA for the CDR3 is TGCGCCAGCAGCTTGAGGGACTTTGGAAACACCATATATTTT.

The rearrangement links TRBV19 to TRBJ1-2, with 11 bases lining up with TRBD1. J gave up 4 bases and V 9 bases, and 10 bases lay outside the gene matches. Germline V gene data show CDR1 as LNHDA and CDR2 as SQIVND (reference sequence). The CDR3 is 15 residues long. The CDR3 here is CASAPGTGGLYGYTF. The CDR3 DNA is TGTGCCAGCGCCCCCGGGACAGGGGGACTCTATGGCTACACCTTC.

This clone was observed a handful of times. The V call is TRBV6-4, the J call TRBJ2-3; 10 bases are a match to TRBD1. V shed 2 bases, J shed 2 bases, and the junction held 1 base outside the gene matches. The V gene's germline CDR1 is MRHNA and CDR2 SNTAGT. The CDR3 covers 15 residues. CDR3: CASSDGTGDTDTQYF. CDR3 coding DNA: TGTGCCAGCAGTGACGGGACAGGGGACACAGATACGCAGTATTTT.

This clone showed up just a few times. The chain employs TRBV4-2 and TRBJ2-7; 11 nucleotides agree with TRBD2. The CDR3 has 18 residues. With V trimmed by 1 base and J by 5 bases, 13 bases remained unmatched. Germline V gene data show CDR1 as LGHNA and CDR2 as YNFKEQ. CDR3 in amino acids: CASSQVSVRTSGWHEQYF. The DNA for the CDR3 is TGTGCCAGCAGCCAAGTCAGCGTTAGGACTAGCGGGTGGCACGAGCAGTACTTC.

The V and J genes are TRBV18 and TRBJ1-6; D ambiguous. The germline gives CDR1 KGHSH, CDR2 LQKENI. The CDR3 spans 13 residues. The ends were cut back, 3 bases at V and 7 bases at J, with 7 bases in the middle. CDR3 sequence (DNA): TGTGCCAGCTCACCGGGCCTGAATTCACCCCTCCACTTT. Its protein product is CASSPGLNSPLHF.

The rearrangement uses TRBV4-1 and TRBJ2-7, with 10 bases identical to TRBD2. Looked up from germline, CDR1 is MGHRA and CDR2 is YSYEKL. The CDR3 loop spans 14 amino acids. V lost 4 bases to trimming and J lost 3 bases; unmatched junction nucleotides: 3. CDR3 coding DNA: TGCGCCAGCAGCCTAGGACTAGCGGACTACGAGCAGTACTTC. Amino acids: CASSLGLADYEQYF.

The genes are TRBV18 and TRBJ1-3; 7 positions match TRBD1. This CDR3 has 15 amino acids. Germline V gene sequence: CDR1 KGHSH, CDR2 LQKENI. The V segment lost 6 bases and the J segment 2 bases; nucleotides outside the gene matches: 7. The CDR3 sequence: CASSNRGSTGNTIYF. DNA of the CDR3: TGTGCCAGCTCTAACAGGGGATCTACTGGAAACACCATATATTTT.